Below are 21 T cell receptor beta chains sequenced from a single sample in a study of T cell changes during pregnancy in multiple sclerosis. Clones were read by immunoSEQ multiplex PCR, and TCRdb kept only the in-frame ones, dropping some. The table shows tens of thousands of clones, with roughly 89% occurring only once. The sample in question was peripheral blood, obtained in the second trimester of pregnancy. The receptors originated from a female donor with multiple sclerosis, enrolled in a pregnancy study.

The rearrangement joins TRBV6-5 to TRBJ2-5, with D maybe TRBD2 (5 bases). CDR3 length: 16 residues. The germline V gene has CDR1 MNHEY and CDR2 SVGAGI. Trimming shortened V by 0 bases and J by 8 bases, and 19 bases separated the two germline ends. The DNA for the CDR3 is TGTGCCAGCAGTTACTCGAGATTAGTGCTCGGGGAAACCCAGTACTTC. It translates to CASSYSRLVLGETQYF.

On this clone: This CDR3 fails to terminate in the conserved phenylalanine or tryptophan, so it likely reflects a read error. This rearrangement joins TRBV7-2 to TRBJ1-2; 7 bases align to TRBD1. V shed 5 bases and J 5 bases; nucleotides not matched to a gene: 11. The CDR3 is made up of 15 amino acids. CDR1 is SGHTA and CDR2 is FQGNSA in the germline V gene. The CDR3 sequence is CASSNRQGIGYGYTL. Written as DNA, the CDR3 is TGTGCCAGCAGCAACCGACAGGGTATTGGGTATGGCTACACCCTC.

The table lists this clone with a count of one. The chain uses TRBV27 and TRBJ1-2; TRBD1 agrees at 7 bases. The CDR3 consists of 15 residues. J lost 1 base, V lost 8 bases, and 10 bases had no gene match. Germline CDR1 and CDR2: MNHEY and SMNVEV (reference sequence). The CDR3 is CASGVTGAVNYGYTF. The CDR3 DNA follows: TGTGCCAGCGGGGTTACAGGGGCTGTTAACTATGGCTACACCTTC.

The rearrangement uses TRBV11-3 and TRBJ2-1, with 8 bases matching TRBD2. There are 16 residues in the CDR3. Germline lookup yields CDR1 SGHNT and CDR2 YENEEA. The V segment lost 5 bases and the J segment 9 bases; nucleotides outside the gene matches: 15. CDR3 bases: TGTGCCAGCAGCCATACACCGGCGGGGGGTCGTAGTGAGCAGTTCTTC. This gives the protein CASSHTPAGGRSEQFF.

CDR3 sequence reads: CAITTGQGQNTEAFF. DNA of the CDR3: TGTGCCATCACCACAGGACAGGGACAGAACACTGAAGCTTTCTTT. The chain links TRBV10-3 to TRBJ1-1; TRBD1 agrees at 8 bases. The germline V gene has CDR1 ENHRY and CDR2 SYGVKD. This CDR3 spans 15 amino acids. V shed 7 bases, J shed 1 base, and the junction held 8 bases outside the gene matches.

The chain is built from TRBV6-6 and TRBJ2-7, with TRBD1 matching over 9 bases. Germline CDR1 MNHNY, CDR2 SVGAGI (reference sequence). The J segment lost 4 bases and the V segment lost 6 bases, leaving 10 bases of the junction unmatched. The CDR3 is made up of 15 amino acids. CDR3 DNA: TGTGCCAGCAGCTTAACCGGGACAGGGACATACGAGCAGTACTTC. It translates to CASSLTGTGTYEQYF.

The V call is TRBV19, the J call TRBJ2-5, with TRBD1 matching over 11 bases. CDR3 length equals 14 residues. CDR1 is LNHDA and CDR2 is SQIVND in the germline V gene (reference sequence). Trimming took 1 base from V and 5 from J; bases not matched to a gene: 0. The CDR3: CASSIGTGGETQYF. DNA for the CDR3: TGTGCCAGTAGTATAGGGACAGGGGGCGAGACCCAGTACTTC.

The count of this clone is one. V gene TRBV11-3 combines with J gene TRBJ2-2; possible D gene TRBD1, 6 bases. Germline V gives CDR1 SGHNT, CDR2 YENEEA. The CDR3 runs to 15 residues. Trimming cost V 5 bases and J 1 base, with 11 bases left between them. The CDR3 coding sequence is TGTGCCAGCAGCCTGGGACACGGGAACACCGGGGAGCTGTTTTTT. Translated, it gives CASSLGHGNTGELFF.

The rearrangement uses TRBV7-9 and TRBJ2-5; D gene uncertain. The CDR3 is made up of 14 amino acids. Looked up from germline, CDR1 is SEHNR and CDR2 is FQNEAQ (reference sequence). Trimming removed 1 base at V and 2 bases at J, with 8 bases between. For the CDR3, the DNA is TGTGCCAGCAGCTTAGTCCAGGAACAAGAGACCCAGTACTTC. Translation: CASSLVQEQETQYF.

This chain connects TRBV25-1 to TRBJ1-1, with a possible D match to TRBD1 (5 bases). Trimming left V 1 base short and J 5 bases short, with 11 bases between. The CDR3 totals 14 residues. The germline gives CDR1 MGHDK, CDR2 SYGVNS. The CDR3 sequence is CASSESGGRTEAFF. CDR3 DNA: TGTGCCAGCAGTGAATCGGGGGGTCGGACTGAAGCTTTCTTT.

The chain has TRBV5-6 and TRBJ1-2; D unresolved. Trimming took 4 bases from V and 1 from J, leaving 5 bases between them. CDR1 and CDR2 (germline): SGHDT, YYEEEE. The CDR3 totals 12 residues. The CDR3 sequence: CASSANNYGYTF. In DNA, the CDR3 is TGTGCCAGCAGCGCGAATAACTATGGCTACACCTTC.

J is TRBJ1-5 and V is TRBV19; the D gene is possibly TRBD1 (5 bases). CDR1 is LNHDA, CDR2 SQIVND, per germline (reference sequence). This CDR3 comprises 16 residues. V gave up 1 base and J gave up 0 bases, with 10 bases separating them. CDR3 amino acids: CASSIAGGSSNQPQHF. The DNA of the CDR3 is TGTGCCAGTAGTATAGCGGGGGGATCTAGCAATCAGCCCCAGCATTTT.

This chain joins TRBV4-3 and TRBJ1-5; 8 positions match TRBD1. V lost 1 base and J lost 8; bases outside the gene matches: 4. The CDR3 is 14 amino acids. Germline lookup yields CDR1 LGHNA and CDR2 YSLEER. CDR3 bases: TGCGCCAGCAGCCAAGGTCAGGGGGCTGAGCCCCAGCATTTT. As protein: CASSQGQGAEPQHF.

This rearrangement joins TRBV19 to TRBJ1-4; maybe TRBD1 (5 bases). Germline lookup yields CDR1 LNHDA and CDR2 SQIVND (reference sequence). V was cut by 6 bases and J by 0 bases, with 14 bases left in between. This CDR3 has 16 residues. The DNA of the CDR3 is TGTGCCAGTAGGTGGACTGGGACTTCAACTAATGAAAAACTGTTTTTT. This encodes CASRWTGTSTNEKLFF. Drawing the rest from reference TRBV19 and TRBJ1-4, the complete variable domain is DGGITQSPKYLFRKEGQNVTLSCEQNLNHDAMYWYRQDPGQGLRLIYYSQIVNDFQKGDIAEGYSVSREKKESFPLTVTSAQKNPTAFYLCASRWTGTSTNEKLFFGSGTQLSVL.

This chain joins TRBV19 and TRBJ1-5; 7 bases are a match to TRBD1. Trimming took 5 bases from V and 6 from J; bases not matched to a gene: 10. The CDR3 totals 15 residues. The V gene's germline CDR1 is LNHDA and CDR2 SQIVND (reference sequence). The CDR3 loop reads CASSFRRDSIQPQHF. The CDR3, as DNA: TGTGCCAGTAGTTTCCGACGGGACAGTATTCAGCCCCAGCATTTT.

In this sample, this clone turned up once. The gene calls are TRBV10-3 and TRBJ2-7; 7 bases align to TRBD2. The V segment lost 8 bases and the J segment 1 base; nucleotides outside the gene matches: 2. Per the germline V gene, CDR1 is ENHRY and CDR2 is SYGVKD. The CDR3 loop spans 12 amino acids. CDR3 loop: CAIAGLSYEQYF. The CDR3 nucleotides are TGTGCCATCGCGGGACTATCCTACGAGCAGTACTTC.

The CDR3 DNA is TGTGCCAGTAGTCCCCGACTAGTCGGGGAGACCCAGTACTTC. Its translation is CASSPRLVGETQYF. The chain employs TRBV19 and TRBJ2-5, with D possibly TRBD2 on 6 matching bases. Between the trimmed V and J ends, which lost 5 bases and 5 bases, there was a span of 15 bases. The germline V gene encodes CDR1 LNHDA and CDR2 SQIVND (reference sequence). The CDR3 consists of 14 residues.

This sequence joins TRBV5-1 and TRBJ1-6; D uncertain. The CDR3 loop spans 15 amino acids. The germline V gene encodes CDR1 SGHRS and CDR2 YFSETQ. With 0 bases removed from V and 7 bases from J, the gap between germline ends came to 11 bases. The CDR3 loop reads CASSLVGGNNSPLHF. CDR3 DNA: TGCGCCAGCAGCTTGGTCGGAGGAAACAATTCACCCCTCCACTTT.

This chain links TRBV7-3 with TRBJ2-5; 10 positions match TRBD1. Germline-derived CDR1 and CDR2 are SGHTA and FQGTGA. V lost 5 bases to trimming and J lost 5 bases; unmatched junction nucleotides: 8. The CDR3 is 15 residues long. The CDR3 protein is CASSRQGATGETQYF. The CDR3, as DNA: TGTGCCAGCAGCCGACAGGGGGCGACTGGGGAGACCCAGTACTTC.

The chain uses TRBV19 and TRBJ1-2, with TRBD1 matching 8 bases. Per the germline V gene, CDR1 is LNHDA and CDR2 is SQIVND (reference sequence). The CDR3 spans 17 residues. Trimming at V came to 6 bases and at J to 1 base, leaving 13 bases not matched to a gene. CDR3 DNA: TGTGCCAGTAGCCCCGACAGGGGACCTACTGTTAACTATGGCTACACCTTC. This codes for CASSPDRGPTVNYGYTF.

V usage is TRBV14 and J usage is TRBJ2-3; the D is unclear. Germline lookup yields CDR1 SGHDN and CDR2 FVKESK. This CDR3 spans 15 amino acids. V was cut by 0 bases and J by 3 bases, with 10 bases left in between. The CDR3 spells CASSQEATMTDTQYF. The CDR3, as DNA: TGTGCCAGCAGCCAAGAGGCCACAATGACAGATACGCAGTATTTT.